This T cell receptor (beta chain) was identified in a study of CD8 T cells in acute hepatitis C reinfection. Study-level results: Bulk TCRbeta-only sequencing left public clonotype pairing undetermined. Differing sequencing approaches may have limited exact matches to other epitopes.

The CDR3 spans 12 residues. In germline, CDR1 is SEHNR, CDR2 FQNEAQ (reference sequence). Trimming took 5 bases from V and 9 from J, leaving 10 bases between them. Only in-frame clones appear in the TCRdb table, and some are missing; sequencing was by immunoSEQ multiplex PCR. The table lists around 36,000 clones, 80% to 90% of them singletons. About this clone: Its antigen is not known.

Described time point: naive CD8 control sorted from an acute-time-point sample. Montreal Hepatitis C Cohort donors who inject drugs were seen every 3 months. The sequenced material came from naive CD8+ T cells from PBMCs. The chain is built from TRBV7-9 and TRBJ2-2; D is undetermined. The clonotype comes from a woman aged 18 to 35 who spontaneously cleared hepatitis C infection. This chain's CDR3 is CASSVRRWELFF. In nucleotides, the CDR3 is TGTGCCAGCAGCGTTCGGCGGTGGGAGCTGTTTTTT.